This T cell receptor beta chain appears in the sequencing data of a study of regulatory T cells in long-lasting Graves disease. Documented time point: persistent/refractory GD, antithyroid drugs over 5 years with positive TRAb. Scientists built the TCR library using RNA that was extracted from PBMCs. This clonotype has just one count. The antigen is unknown. General study points: Persistent Graves' patients had lower TCR diversity than newly diagnosed ones.

CDR3-region Arm-PCR and iRepertoire HTBI primers produced the TCR beta libraries. Authors' processing steps: Samples collectively showed more than 55 TRBV and 14 TRBJ segments. TCRdb re-derived calls from the multiplex PCR reads in MiXCR, one entry per CDR3 protein. The V and J calls and clone size are TCRdb's, not the authors'. The data hold some 470,000 distinct CDR3 sequences, with roughly a fifth observed a single time. The sample was peripheral blood mononuclear cells (PBMCs), taken when the disease was refractory, from a patient treated with antithyroid drugs. The TCR sequence derives from a female donor with Graves disease.

For the CDR3, the DNA is TGTGCCAGCAGTGAGTGGAGTAGCAATCAGCCCCAGCATTTT. This gives the protein CASSEWSSNQPQHF. The rearrangement links TRBV2 to TRBJ1-5; no clear D gene. Trimming removed 3 bases at V and 0 bases at J, with 6 bases between. Germline CDR1 and CDR2: SNHLY and FYNNEI. The CDR3 is made up of 14 amino acids.